One and the same sample provided the 28 T cell receptor beta chains below, sequenced in a study of blood T cell repertoires in COVID-19 (dated by TCRdb to the early 2020s). Receptor amplification or capture employed the immunoSEQ multiplex PCR assay. In its TCRdb copy, this immuneACCESS table keeps in-frame sequences only and misses some clones. Where compared with another copy, unresolved V genes explain less than half of these, and the others have no known cause. The sample table holds 150,000 to 200,000 clones, of which over 75% were seen once. The ten largest account for approximately 13% of the sample. The sample comprised peripheral blood. All receptors derive from a man aged 50-60 years who had recovered from COVID-19.

This clone was seen a handful of times. J is TRBJ2-7 and V is TRBV10-3; 9 bases are a match to TRBD2. J lost 1 base, V lost 8 bases, and 12 bases had no gene match. Per the germline V gene, CDR1 is ENHRY and CDR2 is SYGVKD. The CDR3 is 16 residues long. The CDR3 DNA reads TGTGCCATCGGGGACATCCTTAGCGGGAGTTCCTACGAGCAGTACTTC. Translating it yields CAIGDILSGSSYEQYF.

V usage is TRBV15 and J usage is TRBJ1-3; tentatively, D is TRBD1 (5 bases). The length of the CDR3 is 15 residues. The germline V gene has CDR1 LNHNV and CDR2 YYDKDF (reference sequence). The V end was cut by 5 bases, the J end by 0 bases, with 11 bases between. CDR3 sequence: CATSGGLNSGNTIYF. The CDR3 DNA sequence: TGTGCCACCAGCGGGGGACTGAACTCTGGAAACACCATATATTTT.

The chain uses TRBV7-8 and TRBJ2-1, with a tentative D call TRBD1 (7 bases). V lost 5 bases and J 6 bases, leaving 17 bases between the germline ends. In germline, CDR1 is SGHVS, CDR2 FQNEAQ. This CDR3 contains 15 residues. The CDR3 bases are TGTGCCAGCAGCGCTAGGAGGGGGCTTGGCAATGAGCAGTTCTTC. Protein: CASSARRGLGNEQFF.

This clone has just one count. The CDR3, as DNA: TGTGCCAGCAGTCTACCGGGACAGGGGAACGGCTACACCTTC. This encodes CASSLPGQGNGYTF. The chain carries TRBV28 and TRBJ1-2, with TRBD1 matching over 10 bases. V lost 5 bases and J lost 8; bases outside the gene matches: 8. This CDR3 has 14 amino acids. Looked up from germline, CDR1 is MDHEN and CDR2 is SYDVKM.

Written as DNA, the CDR3 is TGTGCCAGCATAAGCGGGAAGAGCTCCTACAATGAGCAGTTCTTC. Residues: CASISGKSSYNEQFF. The V and J genes are TRBV2 and TRBJ2-1, with 7 nucleotides matching TRBD2. This CDR3 is 15 amino acids long. The V gene's germline CDR1 is SNHLY and CDR2 FYNNEI. Trimming removed 7 bases from V and 0 bases from J; junction bases left unmatched: 6.

The gene calls are TRBV7-3 and TRBJ1-1; 9 bases fit TRBD1. In germline, CDR1 is SGHTA, CDR2 FQGTGA. Germline trimming cut 1 base from V and 4 bases from J; bases unmatched to any gene: 10. CDR3 size: 17 residues. CDR3 nucleotide sequence: TGTGCCAGCAGCTTAAGTCTCGGACAGGGGAGGTCCACTGAAGCTTTCTTT. Its translation is CASSLSLGQGRSTEAFF.

V gene TRBV19 combines with J gene TRBJ1-4; 7 positions agree with TRBD1. The ends lost 6 bases at V and 0 bases at J; junction bases unmatched: 10. Germline values: CDR1 LNHDA, CDR2 SQIVND (reference sequence). This CDR3 is 17 amino acids long. CDR3 sequence reads: CASSYRGLTATNEKLFF. CDR3 nucleotide sequence: TGTGCCAGTAGCTACAGGGGCCTAACCGCAACTAATGAAAAACTGTTTTTT.

This clone has just one count. The V call is TRBV28, the J call TRBJ2-7; D perhaps matches TRBD2 (6 bases). V was shortened by 8 bases and J by 6 bases, with 17 bases between the two germline ends. The length of the CDR3 is 13 residues. Germline V lookup: CDR1 MDHEN, CDR2 SYDVKM. The CDR3, as DNA: TGTGCCAGCGTAAAGACTAGTCGAGGCGAGCAGTACTTC. Translated: CASVKTSRGEQYF.

This chain links TRBV21-1 with TRBJ1-6. TRBV21-1 is given as a pseudogene. The CDR3 runs 16 residues. The chain's CDR3 is CASSNLTGLYNSPLHF. CDR3 in DNA: TGTGCCAGCAGCAATTTAACTGGTCTGTATAATTCACCCCTCCACTTT.

The rearrangement links TRBV7-6 to TRBJ2-3; D might be TRBD2 (5 bases). Per germline, CDR1 SGHVS and CDR2 FNYEAQ. The CDR3 consists of 14 residues. The V gene lost 1 base and the J gene lost 4 bases, with 9 bases spanning the gap. CDR3 loop: CASSLGGSADTQYF. CDR3 nucleotides: TGTGCCAGCAGCTTAGGAGGGAGTGCAGATACGCAGTATTTT.

The chain is built from TRBV30 and TRBJ2-7; TRBD1 aligns across 8 bases. The CDR3 runs 16 residues. In germline, CDR1 is GTSNPN, CDR2 SVGIG (reference sequence). J lost 6 bases, V lost 1 base, and 14 bases had no gene match. Here the CDR3 DNA reads TGTGCCTGGAGTGCGAGGTCAGCCAGGGGGCTCGGCGAGCAGTACTTC. Its translation: CAWSARSARGLGEQYF.

This chain connects TRBV13 to TRBJ2-7, with 11 bases matching TRBD2. The CDR3 is 14 residues long. With 5 bases clipped from V and 3 bases from J, the junction kept 3 bases outside the gene matches. In germline, CDR1 is PRHDT, CDR2 FYEKMQ (reference sequence). This CDR3 is CASSRLAGSYEQYF. DNA of the CDR3: TGTGCCAGCAGCCGACTAGCGGGAAGCTACGAGCAGTACTTC.

This clone was observed a handful of times. The chain is built from TRBV18 and TRBJ2-7, with 7 positions matching TRBD1. The ends lost 4 bases at V and 0 bases at J; junction bases unmatched: 6. Per the germline V gene, CDR1 is KGHSH and CDR2 is LQKENI. The CDR3 consists of 15 residues. The DNA of the CDR3 is TGTGCCAGCTCACATCGGGACAGCAACTCCTACGAGCAGTACTTC. Amino acids: CASSHRDSNSYEQYF.

The V gene is TRBV5-1, the J gene TRBJ2-7; 7 bases match TRBD1. The germline gives CDR1 SGHRS, CDR2 YFSETQ. CDR3 length: 15 amino acids. The V segment lost 3 bases and the J segment 5 bases; nucleotides outside the gene matches: 11. CDR3 DNA sequence: TGCGCCAGCAGCTACTGGGGAAAGACAGGGAACGAGCAGTACTTC. Translating it yields CASSYWGKTGNEQYF.

This clone was seen just once. The chain joins TRBV28 to TRBJ2-7; 14 nucleotides agree with TRBD2. This CDR3 has 20 residues. V shed 2 bases, J shed 5 bases, and the junction held 17 bases outside the gene matches. The germline V gene has CDR1 MDHEN and CDR2 SYDVKM. The CDR3 nucleotides read TGTGCCAGCAGTTTACCACCACTCATAGGGACTAGCGGGAGTAGGAACGAGCAGTACTTC. This codes for CASSLPPLIGTSGSRNEQYF.

V is TRBV11-2 and J is TRBJ2-2; D remains ambiguous. V was clipped by 4 bases and J by 0 bases, with 12 bases between them. Germline V CDR1 and CDR2: SGHAT, FQNNGV. The CDR3 length is 16 residues. The DNA of the CDR3 is TGTGCCAGCAGCTACACGACACCGTCGAACACCGGGGAGCTGTTTTTT. Protein sequence: CASSYTTPSNTGELFF.

The chain recombines TRBV7-2 with TRBJ2-3; no definite D call. V was shortened by 4 bases and J by 3 bases, with 11 bases between the two germline ends. Germline CDR1 and CDR2: SGHTA and FQGNSA. The CDR3 sequence is 14 residues long. CDR3 in amino acids: CASSSSSVTDTQYF. The DNA for the CDR3 is TGTGCCAGCAGCTCTAGTAGTGTAACAGATACGCAGTATTTT.

Here the CDR3 reads CSVVSQRGYNEQFF. CDR3 nucleotide sequence: TGCAGCGTTGTATCTCAGCGGGGGTACAATGAGCAGTTCTTC. The chain joins TRBV29-1 to TRBJ2-1; 8 bases fit TRBD2. Germline values: CDR1 SQVTM, CDR2 ANQGSEA. The CDR3 spans 14 residues. The V and J ends lost 4 bases and 4 bases, in that order; junction bases with no gene match: 6.

This chain uses TRBV11-2 with TRBJ2-3, with 7 bases aligning to TRBD1. Trimming cost V 1 base and J 10 bases; bases outside gene matches: 2. The CDR3 length is 12 residues. CDR1 SGHAT and CDR2 FQNNGV come from the germline V gene. CDR3 sequence: CASSLVRGPQYF. The CDR3 bases are TGTGCCAGCAGCTTAGTGAGGGGGCCGCAGTATTTT.

V is TRBV30 and J is TRBJ2-2, with D possibly being TRBD2 (6 bases). Germline V lookup: CDR1 GTSNPN, CDR2 SVGIG (reference sequence). The V end was cut by 2 bases, the J end by 5 bases, with 9 bases between. This CDR3 contains 13 residues. The CDR3 sequence: CAWSPGLTGELFF. The CDR3 bases are TGTGCCTGGAGTCCGGGACTGACCGGGGAGCTGTTTTTT.

The V call is TRBV7-8, the J call TRBJ2-2, with TRBD2 matching over 12 bases. Germline V lookup: CDR1 SGHVS, CDR2 FQNEAQ. V lost 5 bases and J lost 7; bases outside the gene matches: 11. This CDR3 has 17 amino acids. This CDR3 is CASSLPLAGGLHGELFF. The CDR3 region has the DNA TGTGCCAGCAGCCTACCTCTAGCGGGAGGGCTTCACGGGGAGCTGTTTTTT.

This clone turned up a few times. This chain connects TRBV6-5 to TRBJ2-1, with D perhaps TRBD2 (5 bases). Trimming shortened V by 5 bases and J by 5 bases, and 10 bases separated the two germline ends. CDR3 length equals 13 residues. The germline V gene encodes CDR1 MNHEY and CDR2 SVGAGI. DNA of the CDR3: TGTGCCAGCAGTCACGAGGGTGACAATGAGCAGTTCTTC. It is translated as CASSHEGDNEQFF.

The chain recombines TRBV11-2 with TRBJ2-7; no clear D gene. The CDR3 loop spans 13 amino acids. Trimming pared 5 bases from V and 3 bases from J, leaving 11 bases between. CDR1 and CDR2 from the germline V gene are SGHAT and FQNNGV. CDR3 sequence reads: CASSPPGFYEQYF. As DNA, the CDR3 is TGTGCCAGCAGCCCCCCCGGGTTCTACGAGCAGTACTTC.

This chain uses TRBV27 with TRBJ1-6; unclear D gene. V was trimmed by 3 bases and J by 9 bases, leaving 12 bases between them. The CDR3 is 14 amino acids. Looked up from germline, CDR1 is MNHEY and CDR2 is SMNVEV (reference sequence). CDR3 sequence reads: CASSFRGSGSPLHF. The CDR3 DNA follows: TGTGCCAGCAGTTTCCGAGGATCGGGTTCACCCCTCCACTTT.

This chain links TRBV6-1 with TRBJ2-7; tentatively, D is TRBD2 (6 bases). This CDR3 has 15 amino acids. V was trimmed by 3 bases and J by 4 bases, leaving 16 bases between them. The germline V gene encodes CDR1 MNHNS and CDR2 SASEGT. CDR3 in DNA: TGTGCCAGCAGTGATTCCCGGACTATGGGGTACGAGCAGTACTTC. This sequence encodes CASSDSRTMGYEQYF.

V usage is TRBV9 and J usage is TRBJ2-3; possible D gene TRBD2, 6 bases. Deletions cut 3 bases from V and 0 bases from J, with 8 bases between. There are 14 residues in the CDR3. Germline V gene lookup returns CDR1 SGDLS and CDR2 YYNGEE. The CDR3 region has the DNA TGTGCCAGCAGCGGGGGGACTAGCACAGATACGCAGTATTTT. Encoded protein: CASSGGTSTDTQYF.

The V call is TRBV5-4, the J call TRBJ2-2, with D perhaps TRBD2 (6 bases). The V and J ends lost 3 bases and 1 base respectively, with 13 bases between them. This CDR3 has 16 amino acids. CDR1 and CDR2 from the germline V gene are SGHNT and YYREEE (reference sequence). The CDR3 is CASSSGGTVNTGELFF. The CDR3 region has the DNA TGTGCCAGCAGCTCGGGCGGGACGGTGAACACCGGGGAGCTGTTTTTT.

This clone was observed a handful of times. The rearrangement links TRBV10-3 to TRBJ2-2; D possibly corresponds to TRBD1 (6 bases). The ends were cut back, 3 bases at V and 2 bases at J, with 10 bases in the middle. Germline loops: CDR1 ENHRY, CDR2 SYGVKD. The CDR3 runs 15 residues. This chain's CDR3 is CAISDSGHNTGELFF. Here the CDR3 DNA reads TGTGCCATCAGTGACTCGGGACACAACACCGGGGAGCTGTTTTTT.